The clone carrying this T cell receptor (beta chain) was recorded a few times. Its antigen is unidentified. These data come from a study of shared clonotypes between healthy human individuals. Whole-study findings and limits: On the whole, naive subsets had larger estimated richness than memory subsets had.

The data were produced by immunoSEQ multiplex PCR, yet TCRdb's version contains in-frame clones alone and is incomplete. The repertoire holds some 350,000 clones, with less than 85% as singletons. Trimming took off 6 bases at V and 2 bases at J, with 13 bases between the two ends. CDR1 is SQVTM and CDR2 is ANQGSEA in the germline V gene. This CDR3 comprises 13 residues. What was sequenced was memory CD4+ T cells sorted from blood. Noted subset: CD45RA-negative fraction. This clonotype was sampled from a man aged 25 to 45 in good health. The chain combines TRBV29-1 with TRBJ2-5; D not certain. DNA for the CDR3: TGCAGCGTCATTTGGGCGGCACAAGAGACCCAGTACTTC. Translation: CSVIWAAQETQYF.